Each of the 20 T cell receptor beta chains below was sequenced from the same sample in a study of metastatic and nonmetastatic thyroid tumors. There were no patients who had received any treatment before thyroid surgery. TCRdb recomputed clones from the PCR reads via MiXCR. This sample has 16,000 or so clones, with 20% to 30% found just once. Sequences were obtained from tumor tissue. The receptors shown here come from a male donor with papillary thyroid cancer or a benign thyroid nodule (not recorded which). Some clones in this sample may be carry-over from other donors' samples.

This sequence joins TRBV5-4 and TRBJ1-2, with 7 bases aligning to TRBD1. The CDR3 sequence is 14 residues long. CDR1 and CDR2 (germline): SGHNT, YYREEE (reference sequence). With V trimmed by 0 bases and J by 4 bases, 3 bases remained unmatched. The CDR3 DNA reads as TGTGCCAGCAGCTTGGACAGGGGAGGCTATGGCTACACCTTC. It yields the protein CASSLDRGGYGYTF.

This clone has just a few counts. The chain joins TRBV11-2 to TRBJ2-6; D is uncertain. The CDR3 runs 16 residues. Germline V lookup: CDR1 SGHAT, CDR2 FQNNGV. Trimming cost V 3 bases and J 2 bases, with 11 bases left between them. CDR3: CASSFFLIAGANVLTF. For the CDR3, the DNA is TGTGCCAGCAGCTTCTTCCTGATAGCTGGGGCCAACGTCCTGACTTTC. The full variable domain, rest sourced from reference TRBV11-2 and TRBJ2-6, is EAGVAQSPRYKIIEKRQSVAFWCNPISGHATLYWYQQILGQGPKLLIQFQNNGVVDDSQLPKDRFSAERLKGVDSTLKIQPAKLEDSAVYLCASSFFLIAGANVLTFGAGSRLTVL.

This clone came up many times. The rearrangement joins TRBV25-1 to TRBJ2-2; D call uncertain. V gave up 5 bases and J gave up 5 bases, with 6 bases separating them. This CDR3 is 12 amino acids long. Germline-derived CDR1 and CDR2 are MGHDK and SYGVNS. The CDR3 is CASSKMTGELFF. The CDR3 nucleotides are TGTGCCAGCAGTAAAATGACCGGGGAGCTGTTTTTT.

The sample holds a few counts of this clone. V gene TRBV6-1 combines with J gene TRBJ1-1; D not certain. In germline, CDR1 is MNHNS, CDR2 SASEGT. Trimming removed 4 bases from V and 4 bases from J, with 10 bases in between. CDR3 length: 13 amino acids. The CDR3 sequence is CASSGYPGTEAFF. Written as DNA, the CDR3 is TGTGCCAGCAGTGGCTACCCGGGCACTGAAGCTTTCTTT.

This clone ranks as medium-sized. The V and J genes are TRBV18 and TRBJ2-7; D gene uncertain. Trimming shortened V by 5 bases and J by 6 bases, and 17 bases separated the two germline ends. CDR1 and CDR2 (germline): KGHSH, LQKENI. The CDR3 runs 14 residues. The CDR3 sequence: CASSSRLTLREQYF. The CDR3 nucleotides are TGTGCCAGCTCATCGAGACTTACACTACGCGAGCAGTACTTC.

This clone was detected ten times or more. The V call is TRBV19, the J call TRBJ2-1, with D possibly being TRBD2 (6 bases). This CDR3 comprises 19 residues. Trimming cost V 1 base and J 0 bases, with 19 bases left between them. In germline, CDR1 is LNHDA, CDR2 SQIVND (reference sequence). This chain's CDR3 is CASSIAGLAYFRSYNEQFF. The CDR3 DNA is TGTGCCAGTAGTATAGCCGGGCTAGCGTATTTCCGCTCCTACAATGAGCAGTTCTTC.

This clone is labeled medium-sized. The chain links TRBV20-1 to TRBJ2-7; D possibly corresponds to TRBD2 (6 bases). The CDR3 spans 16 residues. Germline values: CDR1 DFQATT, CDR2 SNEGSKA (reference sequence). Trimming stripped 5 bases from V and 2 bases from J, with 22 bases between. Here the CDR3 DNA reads TGCAGTGCTCCGTCTGCTACGTGGGGGGTCACCTACGAGCAGTACTTC. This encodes CSAPSATWGVTYEQYF.

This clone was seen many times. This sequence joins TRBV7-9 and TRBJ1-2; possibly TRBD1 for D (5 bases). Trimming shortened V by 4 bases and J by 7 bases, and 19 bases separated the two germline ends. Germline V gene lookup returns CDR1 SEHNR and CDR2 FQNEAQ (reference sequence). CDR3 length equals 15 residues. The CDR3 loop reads CASSSSGGTGGGYTF. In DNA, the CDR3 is TGTGCCAGCAGCTCCTCAGGCGGGACCGGGGGTGGCTACACCTTC.

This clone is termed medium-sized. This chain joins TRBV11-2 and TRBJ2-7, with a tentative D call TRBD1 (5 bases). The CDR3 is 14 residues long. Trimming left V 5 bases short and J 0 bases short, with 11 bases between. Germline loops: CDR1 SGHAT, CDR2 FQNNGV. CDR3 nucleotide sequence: TGTGCCAGCAGCCGTGACAGAGGCTCCTACGAGCAGTACTTC. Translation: CASSRDRGSYEQYF.

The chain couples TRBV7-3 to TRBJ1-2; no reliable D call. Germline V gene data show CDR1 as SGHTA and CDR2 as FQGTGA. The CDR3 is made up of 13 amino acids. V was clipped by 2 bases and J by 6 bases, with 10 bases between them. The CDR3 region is CASSLGWENGYTF. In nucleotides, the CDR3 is TGTGCCAGCAGCTTAGGTTGGGAGAATGGCTACACCTTC.

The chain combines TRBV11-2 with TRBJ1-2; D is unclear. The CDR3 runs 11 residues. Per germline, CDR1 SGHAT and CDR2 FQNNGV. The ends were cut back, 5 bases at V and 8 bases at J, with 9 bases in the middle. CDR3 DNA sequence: TGTGCCAGCAGCAACGTGGACGGCTACACCTTC. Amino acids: CASSNVDGYTF.

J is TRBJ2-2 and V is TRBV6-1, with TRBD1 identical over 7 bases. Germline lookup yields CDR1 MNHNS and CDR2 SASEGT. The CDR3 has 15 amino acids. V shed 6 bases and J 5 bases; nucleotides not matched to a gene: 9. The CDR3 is CASREKTGATGELFF. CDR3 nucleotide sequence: TGTGCCAGCAGAGAAAAAACAGGGGCAACCGGGGAGCTGTTTTTT.

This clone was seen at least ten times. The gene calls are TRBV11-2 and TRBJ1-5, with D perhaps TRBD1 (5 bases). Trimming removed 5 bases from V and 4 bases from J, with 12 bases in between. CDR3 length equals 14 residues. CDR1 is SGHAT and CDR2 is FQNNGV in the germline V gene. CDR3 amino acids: CASSPETANQPQHF. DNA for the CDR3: TGTGCCAGCAGCCCCGAGACAGCTAATCAGCCCCAGCATTTT.

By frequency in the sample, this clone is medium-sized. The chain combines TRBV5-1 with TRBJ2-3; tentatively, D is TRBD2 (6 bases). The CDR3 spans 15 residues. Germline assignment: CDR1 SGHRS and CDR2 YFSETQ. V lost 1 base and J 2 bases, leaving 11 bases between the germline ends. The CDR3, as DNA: TGCGCCAGCAGCTTGAACGGGAGTCCCACAGATACGCAGTATTTT. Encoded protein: CASSLNGSPTDTQYF.

Written as DNA, the CDR3 is TGTGCCATCAGTACCGGGACCCCCCGCGAGCAGTACTTC. This encodes CAISTGTPREQYF. The chain recombines TRBV10-3 with TRBJ2-7, with D perhaps matching TRBD1 or TRBD2 (5 bases each). The germline CDR1 and CDR2 sequences are ENHRY and SYGVKD. V lost 5 bases and J lost 6, with 14 bases in between. The CDR3 loop spans 13 amino acids.

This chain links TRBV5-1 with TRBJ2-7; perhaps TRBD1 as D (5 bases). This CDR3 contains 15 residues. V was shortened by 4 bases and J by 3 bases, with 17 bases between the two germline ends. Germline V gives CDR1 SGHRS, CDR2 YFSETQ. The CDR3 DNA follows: TGCGCCAGCAGCCCGGTTCAGGGAAGAGACTACGAGCAGTACTTC. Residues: CASSPVQGRDYEQYF.

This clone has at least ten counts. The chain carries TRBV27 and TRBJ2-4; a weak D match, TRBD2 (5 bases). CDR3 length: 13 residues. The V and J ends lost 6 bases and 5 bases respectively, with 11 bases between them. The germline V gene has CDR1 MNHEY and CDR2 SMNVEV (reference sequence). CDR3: CASRGLGENIQYF. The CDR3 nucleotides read TGTGCCAGCAGAGGATTGGGAGAAAACATTCAGTACTTC.

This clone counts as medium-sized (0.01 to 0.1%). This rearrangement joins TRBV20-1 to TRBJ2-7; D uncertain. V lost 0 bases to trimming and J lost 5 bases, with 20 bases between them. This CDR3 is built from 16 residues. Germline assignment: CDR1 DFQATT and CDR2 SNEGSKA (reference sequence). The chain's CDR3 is CSARDSIGLTPHEQYF. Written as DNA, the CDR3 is TGCAGTGCTAGAGATTCCATCGGGCTCACTCCGCACGAGCAGTACTTC.

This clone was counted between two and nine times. The DNA for the CDR3 is TGTGCCAGCAGTAATTCTAGGGGAGGCCAAGAGACCCAGTACTTC. Its translation is CASSNSRGGQETQYF. The V call is TRBV6-1, the J call TRBJ2-5; a weak D match, TRBD2 (6 bases). CDR3 length equals 15 residues. V dropped 5 bases and J dropped 1 base, with 14 bases sitting between them. Germline assignment: CDR1 MNHNS and CDR2 SASEGT.

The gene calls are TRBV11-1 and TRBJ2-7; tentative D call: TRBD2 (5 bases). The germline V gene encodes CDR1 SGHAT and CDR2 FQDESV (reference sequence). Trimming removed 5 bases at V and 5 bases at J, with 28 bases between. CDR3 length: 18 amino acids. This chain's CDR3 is CASSLSGWGVSRVDEQYF. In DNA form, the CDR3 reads TGTGCCAGCAGCCTATCGGGGTGGGGTGTATCGAGAGTAGACGAGCAGTACTTC.